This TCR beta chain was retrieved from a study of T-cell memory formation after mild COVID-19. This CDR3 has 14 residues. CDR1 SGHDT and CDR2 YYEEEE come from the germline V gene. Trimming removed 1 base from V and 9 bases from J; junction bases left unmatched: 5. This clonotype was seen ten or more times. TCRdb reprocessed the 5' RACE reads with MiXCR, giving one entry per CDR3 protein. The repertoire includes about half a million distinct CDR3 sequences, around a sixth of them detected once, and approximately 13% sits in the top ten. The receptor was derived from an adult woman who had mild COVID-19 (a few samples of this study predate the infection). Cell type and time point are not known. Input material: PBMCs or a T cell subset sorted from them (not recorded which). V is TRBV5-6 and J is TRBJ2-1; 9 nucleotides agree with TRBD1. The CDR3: CASSLRDRASEQFF. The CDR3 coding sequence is TGTGCCAGCAGCTTGCGGGACAGGGCTAGTGAGCAGTTCTTC.